The 15 T cell receptor beta chains in this list originate from one sample, sequenced in a study of blood T cell repertoires in COVID-19. Using immunoSEQ multiplex PCR, the repertoire was profiled, and TCRdb retains in-frame clones only, with some absent. Among roughly 390,000 clones listed, around 87% were seen once. Sequenced material: peripheral blood. The receptors stem from a woman younger than 45 with COVID-19, enrolled during active disease.

The CDR3 region has the DNA TGTGCCAGCAGCCTCGTACAGGGTATGAACACTGAAGCTTTCTTT. It is translated as CASSLVQGMNTEAFF. The genes are TRBV7-2 and TRBJ1-1; D perhaps matches TRBD1 (6 bases). The germline gives CDR1 SGHTA, CDR2 FQGNSA. Trimming stripped 5 bases from V and 0 bases from J, with 13 bases between. CDR3 length equals 15 residues.

The V gene is TRBV2, the J gene TRBJ2-5; TRBD2 agrees at 8 bases. There are 14 residues in the CDR3. The germline CDR1 and CDR2 sequences are SNHLY and FYNNEI. V shed 6 bases, J shed 5 bases, and the junction held 8 bases outside the gene matches. CDR3 DNA: TGTGCCAGCAGGTTAAGCGGGAGCGGGGAGACCCAGTACTTC. Protein: CASRLSGSGETQYF.

The genes are TRBV23-1 and TRBJ1-4, with 7 bases fitting TRBD1. TRBV23-1 is designated an ORF whose function remains uncertain. This CDR3 region has 15 residues. V gave up 0 bases and J gave up 7 bases; unmatched junction bases: 5. The CDR3 region has the DNA TGCGCCAGCAGTCAATCGGGACAGAAAGTTGAAAAACTGTTTTTT. This codes for CASSQSGQKVEKLFF.

This clone was observed a single time. The chain combines TRBV11-2 with TRBJ1-5; tentatively, D is TRBD1 (5 bases). Germline loops: CDR1 SGHAT, CDR2 FQNNGV. The length of the CDR3 is 15 residues. V was cut by 6 bases and J by 4 bases, with 16 bases left in between. CDR3 nucleotide sequence: TGTGCCAGCAGAACCACAGGCGATCCTAATCAGCCCCAGCATTTT. It is translated as CASRTTGDPNQPQHF.

V gene TRBV7-8 combines with J gene TRBJ2-2; D might be TRBD1 (7 bases). Germline CDR1 reads SGHVS; CDR2 reads FQNEAQ. The CDR3 extends over 14 amino acids. V was cut by 11 bases and J by 0 bases, with 13 bases left in between. CDR3 sequence reads: CADRGTANTGELFF. The CDR3 region has the DNA TGTGCCGACCGGGGGACAGCGAACACCGGGGAGCTGTTTTTT.

The rearrangement joins TRBV4-2 to TRBJ1-5; tentative D call: TRBD1 (6 bases). The CDR3 covers 18 residues. The ends were cut back, 0 bases at V and 7 bases at J, with 22 bases in the middle. Germline values: CDR1 LGHNA, CDR2 YNFKEQ. The CDR3 reads CASSQDRARGALGQPQHF. CDR3 nucleotides: TGTGCCAGCAGCCAAGATCGAGCGCGGGGGGCGTTGGGGCAGCCCCAGCATTTT.

For this clone: One junction end disagrees with the germline gene, perhaps due to a read error. CDR3: CASSLGANTEQFF. The CDR3 DNA reads TGTGCCAGCAGCTTAGGGGCCAACACTGAGCAGTTCTTC. The chain employs TRBV12-3 or TRBV12-4 and TRBJ2-1; a weak D match, TRBD1 (5 bases). This CDR3 spans 13 amino acids.

This clone has more than one count but fewer than ten. V gene TRBV28 combines with J gene TRBJ1-6; TRBD1 might be the D (5 bases). This CDR3 has 14 residues. V lost 2 bases to trimming and J lost 8 bases, with 10 bases between them. Germline V gene data show CDR1 as MDHEN and CDR2 as SYDVKM. The CDR3 protein is CASSLGGLDSPLHF. The CDR3 DNA reads TGTGCCAGCAGTTTAGGGGGGTTGGATTCACCCCTCCACTTT.

The CDR3 region has the DNA TGTGCCAGCATCTCCGCGACTAGCGGGACCGGGGAGCTGTTTTTT. Encoded protein: CASISATSGTGELFF. The J gene is TRBJ2-2, the V gene TRBV2, with 10 bases identical to TRBD2. Losses at the gene ends were 7 bases for V and 5 bases for J; bases not matched to a gene: 7. CDR3 length: 15 residues. Germline V CDR1 and CDR2: SNHLY, FYNNEI.

This chain links TRBV27 with TRBJ1-3; perhaps TRBD1 as D (5 bases). Deletions cut 5 bases from V and 3 bases from J, with 20 bases between. Germline lookup yields CDR1 MNHEY and CDR2 SMNVEV (reference sequence). The CDR3 covers 17 residues. CDR3 loop: CASSPGVGEEYGNTIYF. In DNA form, the CDR3 reads TGTGCCAGCAGTCCGGGGGTAGGGGAGGAATATGGAAACACCATATATTTT.

V gene TRBV5-1 combines with J gene TRBJ1-1, with 11 bases aligning to TRBD1. The CDR3 consists of 15 residues. Germline CDR1 reads SGHRS; CDR2 reads YFSETQ. Trimming cost V 4 bases and J 4 bases; bases outside gene matches: 6. This CDR3 reads CASSQRGTGGTEAFF. CDR3 coding DNA: TGCGCCAGCAGCCAACGGGGGACAGGGGGCACTGAAGCTTTCTTT.

The V and J genes are TRBV14 and TRBJ2-2; TRBD1 is a possible D gene (6 bases). V was shortened by 1 base and J by 8 bases, with 14 bases between the two germline ends. This CDR3 spans 15 amino acids. Germline assignment: CDR1 SGHDN and CDR2 FVKESK. The DNA for the CDR3 is TGTGCCAGCAGCCAAGCCACAGGGCGAGGGGGGGAGCTGTTTTTT. Amino acid sequence: CASSQATGRGGELFF.

The V gene is TRBV28, the J gene TRBJ2-1; 7 bases are shared with TRBD1. There are 14 residues in the CDR3. Trimming at V came to 5 bases and at J to 8 bases, leaving 9 bases not matched to a gene. Germline CDR1 MDHEN, CDR2 SYDVKM. CDR3 sequence reads: CASSPIYRGDEQFF. The CDR3 coding sequence is TGTGCCAGCAGTCCAATTTACAGGGGTGATGAGCAGTTCTTC.

The J gene is TRBJ2-1, the V gene TRBV5-5; TRBD2 agrees at 10 bases. Per the germline V gene, CDR1 is SGHKS and CDR2 is YYEKEE (reference sequence). V trimming: 5 bases; J trimming: 6 bases; junction bases outside the gene matches: 8. This CDR3 is 15 amino acids long. CDR3 region: CASRPSGSRFNEQFF. In DNA, the CDR3 is TGTGCCAGCAGACCTAGCGGGAGCCGGTTCAATGAGCAGTTCTTC.

The chain joins TRBV6-4 to TRBJ1-6; 7 bases line up with TRBD1. The germline CDR1 and CDR2 sequences are MRHNA and SNTAGT. The CDR3 is made up of 13 amino acids. J gave up 7 bases and V 8 bases, and 5 bases lay outside the gene matches. The CDR3 region has the DNA TGTGCCAGCTCCGACAGGGTCAATTCACCCCTCCACTTT. This encodes CASSDRVNSPLHF.